This T cell receptor (beta chain) was observed in a study of beta chain features in type 1 diabetes. Study at large: Taken together, all samples contributed 107,917,701 examined sorted cells.

Trimming at V came to 6 bases and at J to 7 bases, leaving 8 bases not matched to a gene. Germline V gene lookup returns CDR1 SGHTA and CDR2 FQGNSA. CDR3 length: 15 amino acids. Findings and caveats of the study: TCRB CDR3 length was moderately but significantly reduced in all four CD4+ subsets of Type 1 diabetes patients. Fewer junction insertions and more nucleotide deletions appeared in type 1 diabetes patients.

Of note for this clone: Its antigen is unidentified.

Investigators reverse transcribed all isolated RNA, so they sequenced expressed TCRB transcripts. Using immunoSEQ multiplex PCR, the repertoire was profiled, and TCRdb retains in-frame clones only, with some absent. Of 900,000 or so clones in the sample, 17% were seen once. The sample comprised naive CD4+ T cells from blood. The receptor was derived from a woman between 18 and 29 years old in good health. The chain joins TRBV7-2 to TRBJ2-1; TRBD2 aligns across 11 bases. The CDR3 reads CASRPTSGSVNEQFF. The DNA of the CDR3 is TGTGCCAGCAGGCCTACTAGCGGGAGTGTAAATGAGCAGTTCTTC.